Listed below are T cell receptor beta chains from one sample, sequenced in a study of cytomegalovirus exposure and HLA in healthy donors. Sequencing used immunoSEQ multiplex PCR; TCRdb keeps in-frame clones, though not all of them. The sample lists tens of thousands of clones; about 90% were seen once. What was sequenced was PBMCs. These receptors were collected from a man between 18 and 29 years old in good health and CMV-seronegative. Each CDR3 is given with its conserved first and last residue. The order of the fields is clone size, J gene, D gene, V gene, CDR3 DNA, CDR3 protein. The D gene is left open where the match is weak. For some rows the clone size is stated as once, few or many, or as a class when expanded; others skip it.

.,TRBJ2-7,.,TRBV18,TGTGCCAGCTCACCAGACGGCGGTATTTACGAGCAGTACTTC,CASSPDGGIYEQYF
.,TRBJ1-2,.,TRBV30,TGTGCCTGGAACCGCGGGATCCACTATGGCTACACCTTC,CAWNRGIHYGYTF
.,TRBJ2-3,.,TRBV29-1,TGCAGCGTTCCACAGGGAGCACCAGATACGCAGTATTTT,CSVPQGAPDTQYF
.,TRBJ2-1,.,TRBV4-3,TGCGCCAGCAGCCAATTTGCGGGACCCTACAATGAGCAGTTCTTC,CASSQFAGPYNEQFF
.,TRBJ2-7,TRBD2,TRBV7-3,TGTGCCAGCAGCTCACCCGGGGGGGAGCAGTACTTC,CASSSPGGEQYF
.,TRBJ2-5,.,TRBV7-7,TGTGCTAGCAGCCCAACAGGGAGATCAGAGACCCAGTACTTC,CASSPTGRSETQYF
.,TRBJ2-3,TRBD1,TRBV4-1,TGCGCCAGCAGCACCGACAGGGGCGCAGATACGCAGTATTTT,CASSTDRGADTQYF
.,TRBJ2-5,TRBD2,TRBV27,TGTGCCAGCAGAGTGGCGGGAGGGGTGAAGACCCAGTACTTC,CASRVAGGVKTQYF
.,TRBJ2-2,TRBD1,TRBV28,TGTGCCAGCAGTGAGGGACAGGCTCCCGTCGGGGAGCTGTTTTTT,CASSEGQAPVGELFF
.,TRBJ2-1,TRBD2,TRBV5-4,TGTGCCAGCAGCCTTACTAGCGGAGCCTACAATGAGCAGTTCTTC,CASSLTSGAYNEQFF
.,TRBJ2-1,TRBD2,TRBV7-3,TGTGCCAGCAGCTTAGACGGGGGGGACTTGGAGCGGTTCTTC,CASSLDGGDLERFF
.,TRBJ2-5,.,TRBV9,TGTGCCAGCAGTCGAAGACAGGTGAGAGGTGAGACCCAGTACTTC,CASSRRQVRGETQYF
.,TRBJ2-6,.,TRBV28,TGTGCCAGCACCTCCACCAGGGATGTAAGTGGGGCCAACGTCCTGACTTTC,CASTSTRDVSGANVLTF
.,TRBJ1-1,TRBD1,TRBV5-5,TGTGCCAGCACCCTGGAGGGGGCTTCGCGGTTGGCCGAAGCTTTCTTT,CASTLEGASRLAEAFF
.,TRBJ2-6,.,TRBV19,TGTGCCAGTAGTACCCGACTGGGGTGGGAGTTGGCCAACGTCCTGACTTTC,CASSTRLGWELANVLTF
.,TRBJ1-2,.,TRBV28,TGTGCCAGCAAAAAGCAGTTAATGGCGGCTAACTATGGCTACACCTTC,CASKKQLMAANYGYTF
.,TRBJ1-6,.,TRBV30,TGTGCCTGGAGAGGGGAGGGATCCTATAATTCACCCCTCCACTTT,CAWRGEGSYNSPLHF
.,TRBJ2-1,TRBD2,TRBV7-3,TGTGCCAGCAGCTTCATAGCGGGAGTAGCCACCTACAATGAGCAGTTCTTC,CASSFIAGVATYNEQFF
.,TRBJ1-2,.,TRBV28,TGTGCCAGCAGTCCTAGTTGGAGGGACTATGGCTACACCTTC,CASSPSWRDYGYTF
.,TRBJ2-7,TRBD2,TRBV28,TGTGCCACACAACCGGGACTAGCGGCTGACTACGAGCAGTACTTC,CATQPGLAADYEQYF
.,TRBJ2-3,TRBD2,TRBV9,TGTGCCAGCAGCGTAGGAGCGGGGATTGGCACAGATACGCAGTATTTT,CASSVGAGIGTDTQYF
.,TRBJ2-5,.,TRBV10-3,TGTGCCATCAGCGCAGGGGTGTTGGAGACCCAGTACTTC,CAISAGVLETQYF
.,TRBJ2-1,.,TRBV20-1,TGCAGTGCTAGGGGCGTTATCGGGCAGTTCTTC,CSARGVIGQFF
.,TRBJ2-2,TRBD2,TRBV27,TGTGCCAGCACCACCTTAGCGGGAGAGGGACCCGGGGAGCTGTTTTTT,CASTTLAGEGPGELFF
.,TRBJ1-3,.,TRBV7-8,TGTGCCAGCAGCTTAGGTTGGGAGCGGGGCTACTCTGGAAACACCATATATTTT,CASSLGWERGYSGNTIYF
.,TRBJ1-2,TRBD1,TRBV9,TGTGCCAGCAGCGCTATGACAGGGGTCAACTTCGGCTACACCTTC,CASSAMTGVNFGYTF
.,TRBJ1-1,.,TRBV2,TGTGCCAGCAGTGAATGGGCGGGCGGTAGTGAAGCTTTCTTT,CASSEWAGGSEAFF
.,TRBJ2-5,.,TRBV15,TGTGCCACCAGCACCGGGGTAGCGGCTCAAGAGACCCAGTACTTC,CATSTGVAAQETQYF
.,TRBJ2-2,TRBD2,TRBV30,TGTGCCTGGAGTCATTGGACTAGCGGGAGGGGTGAGCTGTTTTTT,CAWSHWTSGRGELFF
.,TRBJ1-2,TRBD1,TRBV2,TGTGCCAGCAGTGACCGACAGGGGGCGCAGGGCTACACCTTC,CASSDRQGAQGYTF
.,TRBJ2-1,.,TRBV20-1,TGCAGTGCTAGCGGTTACAATGAGCAGTTCTTC,CSASGYNEQFF
.,TRBJ2-7,TRBD2,TRBV7-3,TGTGCCAGCAGCGAAAGGGGCGGGAGTTACGAGCAGTACTTC,CASSERGGSYEQYF
.,TRBJ1-1,.,TRBV11-2,TGTGCCAGCAGCTTATCCGTTACAGGGTACACTGAAGCTTTCTTT,CASSLSVTGYTEAFF
.,TRBJ2-5,.,TRBV28,TGTGCCAGCGTGGGCGAGACCCAGTACTTC,CASVGETQYF
.,TRBJ1-1,.,TRBV5-4,TGTGCCAGCAGCCGCTGGGGGGGGCTGGGCACTGAAGCTTTCTTT,CASSRWGGLGTEAFF
.,TRBJ1-1,.,TRBV30,TGTGCCTGGGACAGATCGAACACTGAAGCTTTCTTT,CAWDRSNTEAFF
.,TRBJ2-5,TRBD1,TRBV29-1,TGCAGCGTGGACACAGGGGGCGGGGAGACCCAGTACTTC,CSVDTGGGETQYF
.,TRBJ2-2,.,TRBV6-4,TGTGCCAGCAGTGCAGGTGGGAACACCGGGGAGCTGTTTTTT,CASSAGGNTGELFF
.,TRBJ2-7,TRBD2,TRBV10-3,TGTGCCATCAGTCTCTCACTTCGTAGCGGGAAGTCGCCCTACGAGCAGTACTTC,CAISLSLRSGKSPYEQYF
.,TRBJ2-7,TRBD2,TRBV11-1,TGTGCCAGCAGCCCTAACCCGGGGGGGGCCTACGAGCAGTACTTC,CASSPNPGGAYEQYF
.,TRBJ1-5,.,TRBV5-8,TGTGCCAGCAGCACTAAATCCGGGATTAAACTAACCCCGGGTCAGCCCCAGCATTTT,CASSTKSGIKLTPGQPQHF
.,TRBJ2-7,.,TRBV28,TGTGCCAGCAGTGCGACAGGCACCTACGAGCAGTACTTC,CASSATGTYEQYF
.,TRBJ2-3,TRBD2,TRBV9,TGTGCCAGCAGCGTACTAGCGGACTCCCCAGATACGCAGTATTTT,CASSVLADSPDTQYF
.,TRBJ2-7,TRBD2,TRBV19,TGTGCCAGTAGGGAGCGCGGGAGGGCCGTTGAGCAGTACTTC,CASRERGRAVEQYF
.,TRBJ1-2,TRBD1,TRBV28,TGTGCCAGCAGTTTACCGGACAGGTCCTATGGCTACACCTTC,CASSLPDRSYGYTF
.,TRBJ2-5,.,TRBV7-2,TGTGCCAGCAGCTGGAGGGAGGCGGGAGAGACCCAGTACTTC,CASSWREAGETQYF
.,TRBJ2-1,.,TRBV7-3,TGTGCCAGCAGCTCCCGGGAGATGGTTTTTAATGAGCAGTTCTTC,CASSSREMVFNEQFF
.,TRBJ1-1,.,TRBV5-1,TGCGCCAGCAGCCAACAGGGAAACACTGAAGCTTTCTTT,CASSQQGNTEAFF
few,TRBJ2-3,TRBD2,TRBV7-2,TGTGCCAGCAGCTTAACTAGCGGGAGAGATACGCAGTATTTT,CASSLTSGRDTQYF
.,TRBJ2-2,TRBD2,TRBV7-9,TGTGCCAGCAGCTCGCCGGGACTAGCGGTGTCCGGGGAGCTGTTTTTT,CASSSPGLAVSGELFF
.,TRBJ1-1,TRBD1,TRBV4-2,TGTGCCAGCAGCCAAGACAGGGGGCAAAACAGCCCGGATTTCGAAGCTTTCTTT,CASSQDRGQNSPDFEAFF